The clone carrying this TCR beta chain was counted only a few times. Constant-segment primers were used for 5'RACE, and the resulting TCR alpha and TCR beta cDNA libraries carried sample barcodes and UMIs. TCRdb used MiXCR to reprocess the 5' RACE reads, holding one entry per CDR3 protein. The sample shows roughly 150,000 distinct CDR3 sequences, 10% to 15% of them seen only once. Germline lookup yields CDR1 SEHNR and CDR2 FQNEAQ (reference sequence). V dropped 5 bases and J dropped 2 bases, with 13 bases sitting between them. CDR3 size: 15 residues. This entry is derived from a study of T-cell memory formation after mild COVID-19.

The V call is TRBV7-9, the J call TRBJ1-5; a possible D gene is TRBD1 (5 bases). The receptor's source is a man younger than 35 who had mild COVID-19 (a few samples of this study predate the infection). Cell type and time point are not known. Sequenced material: PBMCs or a T cell subset sorted from them (not recorded which). CDR3 protein: CASSPEGLGNQPQHF. CDR3 coding DNA: TGTGCCAGCAGCCCCGAGGGACTCGGCAATCAGCCCCAGCATTTT.